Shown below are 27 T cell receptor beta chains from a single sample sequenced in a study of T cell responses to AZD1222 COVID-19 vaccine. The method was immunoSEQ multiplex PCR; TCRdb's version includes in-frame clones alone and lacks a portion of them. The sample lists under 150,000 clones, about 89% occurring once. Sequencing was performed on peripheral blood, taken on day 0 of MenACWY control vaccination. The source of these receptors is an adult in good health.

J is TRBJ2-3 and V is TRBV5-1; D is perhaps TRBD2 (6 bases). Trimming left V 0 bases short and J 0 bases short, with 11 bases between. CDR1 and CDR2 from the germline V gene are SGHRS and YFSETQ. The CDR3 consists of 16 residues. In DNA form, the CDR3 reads TGCGCCAGCAGCTTGGGTTCTAGCGTTAGCACAGATACGCAGTATTTT. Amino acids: CASSLGSSVSTDTQYF.

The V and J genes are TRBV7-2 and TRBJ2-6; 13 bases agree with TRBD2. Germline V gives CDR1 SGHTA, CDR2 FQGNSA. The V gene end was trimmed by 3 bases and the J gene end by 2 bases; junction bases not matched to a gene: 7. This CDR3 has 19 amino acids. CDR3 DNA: TGTGCCAGCAGCTTGGGACTAGCGGGATTGGCAGCTGGGGCCAACGTCCTGACTTTC. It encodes CASSLGLAGLAAGANVLTF.

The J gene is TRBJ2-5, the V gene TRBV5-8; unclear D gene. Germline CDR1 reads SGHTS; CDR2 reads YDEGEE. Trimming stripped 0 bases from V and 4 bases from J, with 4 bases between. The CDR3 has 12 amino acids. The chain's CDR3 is CASSLAGETQYF. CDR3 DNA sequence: TGTGCCAGCAGCTTGGCCGGAGAGACCCAGTACTTC. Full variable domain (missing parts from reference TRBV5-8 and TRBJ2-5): EAGVTQSPTHLIKTRGQQATLRCSPISGHTSVYWYQQALGLGLQFLLWYDEGEERNRGNFPPRFSGRQFPNYSSELNVNALELEDSALYLCASSLAGETQYFGPGTRLLVL.

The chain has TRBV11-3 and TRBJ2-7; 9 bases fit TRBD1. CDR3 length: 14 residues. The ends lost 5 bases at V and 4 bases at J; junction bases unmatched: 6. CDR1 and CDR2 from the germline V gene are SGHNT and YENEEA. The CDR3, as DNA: TGTGCCAGCAGCCCGGGACAGGGAGGTTACGAGCAGTACTTC. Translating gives CASSPGQGGYEQYF.

In nucleotides, the CDR3 is TGTGCCAGCAGTGATAATCATCAGTCGGGTGTTAGCTCCTACGAGCAGTACTTC. It encodes CASSDNHQSGVSSYEQYF. The chain couples TRBV6-1 to TRBJ2-7; D ambiguous. Looked up from germline, CDR1 is MNHNS and CDR2 is SASEGT. This CDR3 has 18 amino acids. V was trimmed by 3 bases and J by 0 bases, leaving 21 bases between them.

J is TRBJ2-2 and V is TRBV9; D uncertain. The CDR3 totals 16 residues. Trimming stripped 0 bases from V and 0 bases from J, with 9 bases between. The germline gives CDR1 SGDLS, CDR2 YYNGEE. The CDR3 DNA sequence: TGTGCCAGCAGCGTAGTAAGCATCGCGAACACCGGGGAGCTGTTTTTT. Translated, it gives CASSVVSIANTGELFF.

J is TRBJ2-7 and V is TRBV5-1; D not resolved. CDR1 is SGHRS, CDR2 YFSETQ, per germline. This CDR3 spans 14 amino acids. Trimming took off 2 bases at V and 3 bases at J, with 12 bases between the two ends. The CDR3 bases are TGCGCCAGCAGCTTATGGGGAACCAACTACGAGCAGTACTTC. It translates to CASSLWGTNYEQYF. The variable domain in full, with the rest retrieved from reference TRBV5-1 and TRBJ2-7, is KAGVTQTPRYLIKTRGQQVTLSCSPISGHRSVSWYQQTPGQGLQFLFEYFSETQRNKGNFPGRFSGRQFSNSRSEMNVSTLELGDSALYLCASSLWGTNYEQYFGPGTRLTVT.

This chain's CDR3 is CAWSPTRELFF. In nucleotides, the CDR3 is TGTGCCTGGAGCCCAACCCGGGAGCTGTTTTTT. The chain has TRBV30 and TRBJ2-2; D unclear. V was pared by 3 bases and J by 9 bases, with 8 bases between. The CDR3 totals 11 residues. CDR1 is GTSNPN, CDR2 SVGIG, per germline (reference sequence).

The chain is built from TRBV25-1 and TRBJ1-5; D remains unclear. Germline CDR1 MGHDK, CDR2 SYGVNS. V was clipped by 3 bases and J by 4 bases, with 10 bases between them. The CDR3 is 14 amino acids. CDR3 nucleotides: TGTGCCAGCAGTGATCCAGACCAGAATCAGCCCCAGCATTTT. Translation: CASSDPDQNQPQHF. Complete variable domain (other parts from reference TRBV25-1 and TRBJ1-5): EADIYQTPRYLVIGTGKKITLECSQTMGHDKMYWYQQDPGMELHLIHYSYGVNSTEKGDLSSESTVSRIRTEHFPLTLESARPSHTSQYLCASSDPDQNQPQHFGDGTRLSIL.

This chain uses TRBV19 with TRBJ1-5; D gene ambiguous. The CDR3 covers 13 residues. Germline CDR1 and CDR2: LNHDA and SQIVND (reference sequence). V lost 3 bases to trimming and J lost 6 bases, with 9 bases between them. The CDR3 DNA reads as TGTGCCAGTAGTATGGGAAGGGTTCAGCCCCAGCATTTT. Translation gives CASSMGRVQPQHF.

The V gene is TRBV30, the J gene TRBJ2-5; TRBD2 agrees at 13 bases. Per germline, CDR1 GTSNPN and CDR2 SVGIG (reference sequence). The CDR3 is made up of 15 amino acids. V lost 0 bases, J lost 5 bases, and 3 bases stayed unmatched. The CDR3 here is CAWSVTSGRGETQYF. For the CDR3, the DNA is TGTGCCTGGAGTGTAACTAGCGGGAGGGGGGAGACCCAGTACTTC.

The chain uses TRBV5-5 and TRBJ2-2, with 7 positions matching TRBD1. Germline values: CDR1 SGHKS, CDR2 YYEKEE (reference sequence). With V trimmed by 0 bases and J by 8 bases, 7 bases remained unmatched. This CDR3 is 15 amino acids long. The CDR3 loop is CASSLEGTVTGELFF. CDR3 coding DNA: TGTGCCAGCAGCTTGGAGGGGACAGTAACGGGGGAGCTGTTTTTT.

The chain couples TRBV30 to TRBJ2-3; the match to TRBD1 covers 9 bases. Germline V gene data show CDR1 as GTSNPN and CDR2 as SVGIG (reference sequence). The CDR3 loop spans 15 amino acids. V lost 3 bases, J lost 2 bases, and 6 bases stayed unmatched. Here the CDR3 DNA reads TGTGCCTGGAGAAAAAACAGGGGGCCCACAGATACGCAGTATTTT. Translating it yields CAWRKNRGPTDTQYF.

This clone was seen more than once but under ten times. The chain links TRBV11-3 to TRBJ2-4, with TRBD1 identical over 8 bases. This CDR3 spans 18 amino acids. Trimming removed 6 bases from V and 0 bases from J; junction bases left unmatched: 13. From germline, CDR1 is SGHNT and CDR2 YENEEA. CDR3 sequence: CASSPSTGTGRAKNIQYF. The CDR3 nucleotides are TGTGCCAGCAGTCCGTCAACCGGGACAGGTAGAGCCAAAAACATTCAGTACTTC.

CDR3 in DNA: TGTGCCAGCAGTTTTCAGGCTTTTCAGCCCCAGCATTTT. Protein sequence: CASSFQAFQPQHF. This chain uses TRBV12-3 or TRBV12-4 with TRBJ1-5, with unresolved D. The CDR3 is 13 residues long. V was pared by 3 bases and J by 6 bases, with 9 bases between.

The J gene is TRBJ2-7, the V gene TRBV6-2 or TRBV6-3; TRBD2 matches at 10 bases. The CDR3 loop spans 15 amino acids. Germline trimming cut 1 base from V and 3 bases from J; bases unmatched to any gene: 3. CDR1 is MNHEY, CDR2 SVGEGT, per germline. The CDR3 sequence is CASSYWASGGYEQYF. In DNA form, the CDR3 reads TGTGCCAGCAGTTACTGGGCTAGCGGGGGCTACGAGCAGTACTTC.

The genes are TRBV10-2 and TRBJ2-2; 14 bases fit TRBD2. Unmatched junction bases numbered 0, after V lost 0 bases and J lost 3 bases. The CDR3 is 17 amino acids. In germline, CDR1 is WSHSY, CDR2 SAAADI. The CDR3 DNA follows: TGCGCCAGCAGTGAGTCGGGACTAGCGGGAGACACCGGGGAGCTGTTTTTT. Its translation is CASSESGLAGDTGELFF.

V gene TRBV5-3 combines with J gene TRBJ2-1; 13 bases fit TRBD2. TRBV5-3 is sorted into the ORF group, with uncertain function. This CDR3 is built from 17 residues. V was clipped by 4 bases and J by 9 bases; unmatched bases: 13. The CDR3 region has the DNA TGTGCCAGAAGCAGACGGACTAGCGGGAGAAGGAGGGTTGAGCAGTTCTTC. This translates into CARSRRTSGRRRVEQFF.

Written as DNA, the CDR3 is TGTGCCAGCAGCGTACCGGGACAAAGCCAAGAGACCCAGTACTTC. Its translation is CASSVPGQSQETQYF. The chain is built from TRBV7-9 and TRBJ2-5; D perhaps matches TRBD1 (6 bases). The V gene lost 5 bases and the J gene lost 1 base, with 14 bases spanning the gap. The germline V gene has CDR1 SEHNR and CDR2 FQNEAQ (reference sequence). The length of the CDR3 is 15 residues.

For the CDR3, the DNA is TGTGCCAGCAGTGAATTCAGGAGGGGGCAGTTCTTC. Translated, it gives CASSEFRRGQFF. The chain has TRBV6-1 and TRBJ2-1; weak D call: TRBD2 (6 bases). Germline V gives CDR1 MNHNS, CDR2 SASEGT. CDR3 length: 12 amino acids. Trimming shortened V by 2 bases and J by 12 bases, and 11 bases separated the two germline ends.

Here the CDR3 reads CASRDRQSNYGYTF. The CDR3 DNA follows: TGTGCCAGCAGGGACCGACAGTCTAACTATGGCTACACCTTC. J is TRBJ1-2 and V is TRBV6-5, with a tentative D call TRBD1 (5 bases). The germline gives CDR1 MNHEY, CDR2 SVGAGI. CDR3 length: 14 amino acids. Trimming removed 6 bases from V and 0 bases from J, with 11 bases in between.

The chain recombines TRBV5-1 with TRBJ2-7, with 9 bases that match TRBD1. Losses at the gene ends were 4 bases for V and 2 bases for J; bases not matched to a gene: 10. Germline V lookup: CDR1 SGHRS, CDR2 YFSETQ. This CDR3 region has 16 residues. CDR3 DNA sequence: TGCGCCAGCAGCCCCCTTCCCGGGACAGGGACCTACGAGCAGTACTTC. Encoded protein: CASSPLPGTGTYEQYF.

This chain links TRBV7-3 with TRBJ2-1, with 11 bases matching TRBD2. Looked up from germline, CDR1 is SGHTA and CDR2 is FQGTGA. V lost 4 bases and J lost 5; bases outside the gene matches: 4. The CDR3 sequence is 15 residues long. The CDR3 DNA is TGTGCCAGCAGCTCTATAGCGGGAGGGGACAATGAGCAGTTCTTC. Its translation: CASSSIAGGDNEQFF.

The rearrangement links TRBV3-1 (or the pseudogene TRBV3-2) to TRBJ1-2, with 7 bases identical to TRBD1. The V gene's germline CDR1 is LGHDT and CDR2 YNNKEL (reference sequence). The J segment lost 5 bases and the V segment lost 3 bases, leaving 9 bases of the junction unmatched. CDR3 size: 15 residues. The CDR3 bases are TGTGCCAGCAGCCAGAGACAGGGATCATTTTATGGCTACACCTTC. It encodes CASSQRQGSFYGYTF.

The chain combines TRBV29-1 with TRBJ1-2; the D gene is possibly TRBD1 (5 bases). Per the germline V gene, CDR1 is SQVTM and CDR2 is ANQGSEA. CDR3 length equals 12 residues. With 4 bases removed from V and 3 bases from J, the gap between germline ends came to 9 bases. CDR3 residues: CSVGGVDYGYTF. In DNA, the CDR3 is TGCAGCGTTGGGGGGGTTGACTATGGCTACACCTTC.

DNA of the CDR3: TGTGCCAGCAGCCCGGATGGAGCGGGAGGCACAGATACGCAGTATTTT. Translating gives CASSPDGAGGTDTQYF. This chain connects TRBV6-4 to TRBJ2-3; 8 nucleotides agree with TRBD2. This CDR3 region has 16 residues. J gave up 1 base and V 6 bases, and 9 bases lay outside the gene matches. CDR1 is MRHNA, CDR2 SNTAGT, per germline.

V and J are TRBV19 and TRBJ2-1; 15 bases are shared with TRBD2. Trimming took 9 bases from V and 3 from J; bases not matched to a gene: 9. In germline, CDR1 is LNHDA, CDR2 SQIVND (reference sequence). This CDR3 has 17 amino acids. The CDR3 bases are TGTGCCAGCGGAATGGGGGGACTAGCGGGAGGCTACAATGAGCAGTTCTTC. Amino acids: CASGMGGLAGGYNEQFF.